This T cell receptor beta chain was identified in a study of response to subunit inactivated influenza vaccine. In TCRdb, the RT-PCR reads were re-called with MiXCR into one record per CDR3 protein. The sample consists of under 200,000 distinct CDR3 sequences, roughly 10% of them appearing once. This clonotype was seen only a few times. No antigen is known for it. Study-wide results and limits: Every seasonal influenza vaccination brings in few new T cells, the authors suggested.

The CDR3 covers 14 residues. V lost 7 bases, J lost 3 bases, and 2 bases stayed unmatched. Per germline, CDR1 MDHEN and CDR2 SYDVKM. This clonotype was obtained from a man between 50 and 75 years old who received an inactivated influenza vaccine. This specimen consisted of CD8+ T cells sorted from PBMCs, obtained less than 30 months after vaccination. This chain links TRBV28 with TRBJ2-1; 11 bases agree with TRBD1. The CDR3 region is CASKGQGDYNEQFF. Here the CDR3 DNA reads TGTGCCAGCAAGGGACAGGGGGACTACAATGAGCAGTTCTTC.